This entry lists 20 T cell receptor beta chains sequenced from one sample in a study of blood T cell repertoires in COVID-19. Sequenced by immunoSEQ multiplex PCR; TCRdb stores in-frame clones only, minus some. The sample has 200,000 to 300,000 clones, about 83% seen once. Input material: peripheral blood. Receptors originate from a man in his thirties or forties who had recovered from COVID-19.

The CDR3 region has the DNA TGTGCCAGCAGCATCGGACTAGCGGGGGCGCCAGCAGATACGCAGTATTTT. Amino acid sequence: CASSIGLAGAPADTQYF. The genes are TRBV5-4 and TRBJ2-3, with 13 nucleotides matching TRBD2. The germline V gene has CDR1 SGHNT and CDR2 YYREEE (reference sequence). This CDR3 is built from 17 residues. V dropped 4 bases and J dropped 4; count of bases not matched to a gene: 9.

The DNA of the CDR3 is TGTGCCAGCTCCCTTATCAGAGGGAATGAAAAACTGTTTTTT. It translates to CASSLIRGNEKLFF. The J gene is TRBJ1-4, the V gene TRBV28; no clear D gene. Germline V gene data show CDR1 as MDHEN and CDR2 as SYDVKM. This CDR3 has 14 residues. Trimming left V 8 bases short and J 5 bases short, with 15 bases between.

The chain links TRBV4-1 to TRBJ2-7, with D perhaps matching TRBD2 (5 bases). Trimming removed 4 bases from V and 11 bases from J, with 21 bases in between. Germline CDR1 and CDR2: MGHRA and YSYEKL. The CDR3 covers 14 residues. For the CDR3, the DNA is TGCGCCAGCAGCCTGTTTATAAACCCCGGGATAAAGTACGTC. This codes for CASSLFINPGIKYV.

V is TRBV6-2 or TRBV6-3 and J is TRBJ1-1, with 7 bases aligning to TRBD1. The CDR3 runs 15 residues. J was trimmed by 6 bases and V by 2 bases; bases with no gene match: 9. Germline V gene lookup returns CDR1 MNHEY and CDR2 SVGEGT. The CDR3 spells CASSYPATGRAEAFF. CDR3 DNA: TGTGCCAGCAGTTACCCAGCGACAGGGCGAGCTGAAGCTTTCTTT.

V is TRBV19 and J is TRBJ2-1, with 9 bases matching TRBD1. CDR3 length equals 15 residues. The junction had 5 bases not matched to a gene; V was cut back by 3 bases and J by 5 bases. CDR1 and CDR2 (germline): LNHDA, SQIVND (reference sequence). CDR3 nucleotide sequence: TGTGCCAGTAGTATGGGGACAGGGTATGACAATGAGCAGTTCTTC. It yields the protein CASSMGTGYDNEQFF.

This clone has a handful of counts. The rearrangement links TRBV4-2 to TRBJ2-7; 7 positions agree with TRBD2. Germline loops: CDR1 LGHNA, CDR2 YNFKEQ. The CDR3 has 14 residues. V shed 0 bases, J shed 6 bases, and the junction held 5 bases outside the gene matches. CDR3 sequence (DNA): TGTGCCAGCAGCCAAGAGATCGGGGGGTCCGAGCAGTACTTC. Protein sequence: CASSQEIGGSEQYF.

This clone was counted a single time. The V and J genes are TRBV10-2 and TRBJ2-5; 7 nucleotides match TRBD1. Germline CDR1 and CDR2: WSHSY and SAAADI. This CDR3 region has 13 residues. V lost 6 bases and J lost 5; bases outside the gene matches: 6. The CDR3, as DNA: TGCGCCAGCAGCGGACAGGCTGTGGAGACCCAGTACTTC. Amino acid sequence: CASSGQAVETQYF.

The chain recombines TRBV6-5 with TRBJ1-1; TRBD1 agrees at 9 bases. CDR1 is MNHEY and CDR2 is SVGAGI in the germline V gene. The CDR3 extends over 13 amino acids. The V segment lost 7 bases and the J segment 3 bases; nucleotides outside the gene matches: 3. CDR3 DNA: TGTGCCAGCATCCACAGGGGGCACACTGAAGCTTTCTTT. Translating it yields CASIHRGHTEAFF.

The sample holds one count of this clone. The chain employs TRBV7-8 and TRBJ2-4, with D hard to call. Germline values: CDR1 SGHVS, CDR2 FQNEAQ. This CDR3 contains 13 residues. Trimming removed 1 base at V and 3 bases at J, with 4 bases between. CDR3 sequence reads: CASSLDSKNIQYF. Here the CDR3 DNA reads TGTGCCAGCAGCTTAGACAGCAAAAACATTCAGTACTTC.

The rearrangement uses TRBV10-1 and TRBJ1-1, with a tentative D call TRBD1 (5 bases). Germline V gives CDR1 WNHNN, CDR2 SYGVQD (reference sequence). Trimming took off 3 bases at V and 0 bases at J, with 17 bases between the two ends. The CDR3 covers 17 residues. Here the CDR3 DNA reads TGCGCCAGCAGTGACTTAGGGGTGGGTCCTCTGAACACTGAAGCTTTCTTT. It encodes CASSDLGVGPLNTEAFF.

V is TRBV28 and J is TRBJ2-3; 13 bases line up with TRBD2. Germline CDR1 MDHEN, CDR2 SYDVKM. With V trimmed by 6 bases and J by 6 bases, 6 bases remained unmatched. The CDR3 contains 15 residues. In DNA form, the CDR3 reads TGTGCCAGCAGCCCACTAGCGGGGGGGAGGGATACGCAGTATTTT. Translating it yields CASSPLAGGRDTQYF.

A remark on this clone: This may be a read error, as it is one base from a much larger clone. V is TRBV2 and J is TRBJ1-6; the D gene is possibly TRBD1 (5 bases). Trimming took off 7 bases at V and 7 bases at J, with 11 bases between the two ends. This CDR3 is built from 13 residues. Per germline, CDR1 SNHLY and CDR2 FYNNEI. CDR3 DNA: TGTGCCAGCACAGGGTACAAGAATTCACCCCTCCACTTT. Its protein is CASTGYKNSPLHF. Filled out from reference TRBV2 and TRBJ1-6, the complete variable domain reads EPEVTQTPSHQVTQMGQEVILRCVPISNHLYFYWYRQILGQKVEFLVSFYNNEISEKSEIFDDQFSVERPDGSNFTLKIRSTKLEDSAMYFCASTGYKNSPLHFGNGTRLTVT.

The V gene is TRBV28, the J gene TRBJ1-1; D not certain. The CDR3 has 13 residues. V lost 5 bases and J lost 2, with 9 bases in between. The V gene's germline CDR1 is MDHEN and CDR2 SYDVKM. The CDR3 sequence: CASSPATNTEAFF. The CDR3 DNA follows: TGTGCCAGCAGTCCTGCAACAAACACTGAAGCTTTCTTT. The full variable domain, completed using reference TRBV28 and TRBJ1-1, is DVKVTQSSRYLVKRTGEKVFLECVQDMDHENMFWYRQDPGLGLRLIYFSYDVKMKEKGDIPEGYSVSREKKERFSLILESASTNQTSMYLCASSPATNTEAFFGQGTRLTVV.

This sequence joins TRBV5-1 and TRBJ2-3, with 7 bases matching TRBD2. After removal of 0 bases from V and 2 bases from J, the junction contained 3 bases not matched to a gene. The germline CDR1 and CDR2 sequences are SGHRS and YFSETQ. This CDR3 contains 15 residues. CDR3 in amino acids: CASSLGDYPTDTQYF. For the CDR3, the DNA is TGCGCCAGCAGCTTGGGGGACTACCCCACAGATACGCAGTATTTT.

The rearrangement uses TRBV19 and TRBJ1-1, with D unclear. The CDR3 spans 16 residues. V lost 6 bases and J lost 1, with 18 bases in between. Germline values: CDR1 LNHDA, CDR2 SQIVND (reference sequence). The CDR3 loop reads CASRSAAFAGNTEAFF. Here the CDR3 DNA reads TGTGCCAGTAGATCCGCGGCGTTCGCTGGGAACACTGAAGCTTTCTTT.

This chain joins TRBV2 and TRBJ2-2, with TRBD1 as a possible D gene (6 bases). CDR3 length equals 13 residues. Germline V gene lookup returns CDR1 SNHLY and CDR2 FYNNEI. The V and J ends lost 9 bases and 4 bases respectively, with 12 bases between them. The CDR3 sequence is CASTGTTTGELFF. CDR3 in DNA: TGTGCCAGTACCGGGACAACCACCGGGGAGCTGTTTTTT.

The rearrangement uses TRBV5-1 and TRBJ1-1; D not resolved. V gave up 7 bases and J gave up 0 bases, with 10 bases separating them. There are 13 residues in the CDR3. Germline V CDR1 and CDR2: SGHRS, YFSETQ. CDR3 sequence: CASGSEMNTEAFF. The CDR3 DNA is TGCGCCAGCGGTTCGGAGATGAACACTGAAGCTTTCTTT.

V usage is TRBV6-5 and J usage is TRBJ2-7, with 8 bases matching TRBD1. Germline V gives CDR1 MNHEY, CDR2 SVGAGI. The CDR3 is 14 residues long. V lost 6 bases, J lost 2 bases, and 6 bases stayed unmatched. For the CDR3, the DNA is TGTGCCAGCAGAGCCTTGGGACAGGCCTACGAGCAGTACTTC. Translation gives CASRALGQAYEQYF.

The chain is built from TRBV28 and TRBJ2-1, with 13 bases identical to TRBD2. The CDR3 sequence is 16 residues long. Germline V gene data show CDR1 as MDHEN and CDR2 as SYDVKM. V lost 5 bases to trimming and J lost 4 bases; unmatched junction nucleotides: 5. CDR3 residues: CASSMSGLAGYNEQFF. The CDR3 DNA is TGTGCCAGCAGTATGTCGGGACTAGCGGGGTACAATGAGCAGTTCTTC.

The genes are TRBV10-1 and TRBJ2-1; 10 bases fit TRBD1. Germline V gene data show CDR1 as WNHNN and CDR2 as SYGVQD (reference sequence). The CDR3 length is 14 residues. V trimming: 4 bases; J trimming: 7 bases; junction bases outside the gene matches: 4. CDR3 amino acids: CASSADRGKNEQFF. As DNA, the CDR3 is TGCGCCAGCAGTGCGGACAGGGGGAAGAATGAGCAGTTCTTC.